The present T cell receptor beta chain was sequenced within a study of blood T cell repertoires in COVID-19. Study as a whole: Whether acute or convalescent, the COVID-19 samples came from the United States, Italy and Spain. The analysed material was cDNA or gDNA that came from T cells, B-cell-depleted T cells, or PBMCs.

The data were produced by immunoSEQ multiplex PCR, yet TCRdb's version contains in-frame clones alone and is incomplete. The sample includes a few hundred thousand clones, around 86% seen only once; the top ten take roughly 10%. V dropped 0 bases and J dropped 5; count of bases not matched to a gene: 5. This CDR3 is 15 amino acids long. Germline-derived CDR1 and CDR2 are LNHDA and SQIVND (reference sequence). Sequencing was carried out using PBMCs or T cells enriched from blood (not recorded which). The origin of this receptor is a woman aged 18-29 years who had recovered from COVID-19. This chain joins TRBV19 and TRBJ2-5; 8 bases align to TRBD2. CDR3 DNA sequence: TGTGCCAGTAGTATAGATTCGGGAGGGCCTGAGACCCAGTACTTC. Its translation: CASSIDSGGPETQYF.